The 28 T cell receptor beta chains in this list originate from one sample, sequenced in a study of blood T cell repertoires in COVID-19. Profiling relied on immunoSEQ multiplex PCR, and the TCRdb table lists in-frame clones only, not all of them. The data hold some 150,000 clones, with around 87% observed a single time. The sequenced sample was peripheral blood. All receptors derive from a man in his fifties who had recovered from COVID-19.

This rearrangement joins TRBV18 to TRBJ1-1; TRBD1 aligns across 8 bases. The CDR3 is made up of 15 amino acids. V was clipped by 5 bases and J by 3 bases; unmatched bases: 8. The V gene's germline CDR1 is KGHSH and CDR2 LQKENI. The CDR3 DNA sequence: TGTGCCAGCTCATACACGGGACAGGCTGACACTGAAGCTTTCTTT. Its translation is CASSYTGQADTEAFF.

This chain connects TRBV2 to TRBJ2-5; 8 nucleotides agree with TRBD2. The V and J ends lost 6 bases and 5 bases, in that order; junction bases with no gene match: 11. The V gene's germline CDR1 is SNHLY and CDR2 FYNNEI. The CDR3 consists of 15 residues. This CDR3 is CASSSARGGTETQYF. CDR3 in DNA: TGTGCCAGCAGCTCGGCCCGGGGGGGGACCGAGACCCAGTACTTC. Using reference TRBV2 and TRBJ2-5 for the parts outside the CDR3, the full variable domain is EPEVTQTPSHQVTQMGQEVILRCVPISNHLYFYWYRQILGQKVEFLVSFYNNEISEKSEIFDDQFSVERPDGSNFTLKIRSTKLEDSAMYFCASSSARGGTETQYFGPGTRLLVL.

The chain recombines TRBV7-8 with TRBJ2-6, with D unresolved. The CDR3 has 14 residues. Germline V gene sequence: CDR1 SGHVS, CDR2 FQNEAQ. The V and J ends lost 6 bases and 0 bases respectively, with 6 bases between them. The CDR3 here is CASSNPSGANVLTF. CDR3 DNA sequence: TGTGCCAGCAGTAATCCCTCTGGGGCCAACGTCCTGACTTTC. The full variable domain, in which reference TRBV7-8 and TRBJ2-6 provide the parts outside the CDR3, is GAGVSQSPRYKVAKRGQDVALRCDPISGHVSLFWYQQALGQGPEFLTYFQNEAQLDKSGLPSDRFFAERPEGSVSTLKIQRTQQEDSAVYLCASSNPSGANVLTFGAGSRLTVL.

The rearrangement uses TRBV7-9 and TRBJ2-2; perhaps TRBD2 as D (5 bases). CDR1 SEHNR and CDR2 FQNEAQ come from the germline V gene (reference sequence). The CDR3 is made up of 17 amino acids. Trimming took 0 bases from V and 0 from J, leaving 11 bases between them. The CDR3 DNA follows: TGTGCCAGCAGCTTAGCATTTGAACTAGCGAACACCGGGGAGCTGTTTTTT. This encodes CASSLAFELANTGELFF.

The gene calls are TRBV10-1 and TRBJ1-5; D possibly corresponds to TRBD1 (5 bases). The V and J ends lost 8 bases and 2 bases respectively, with 13 bases between them. The V gene's germline CDR1 is WNHNN and CDR2 SYGVQD (reference sequence). The CDR3 extends over 14 amino acids. CDR3: CASPSGGCNQPQHF. Written as DNA, the CDR3 is TGCGCCAGCCCCTCGGGGGGATGCAATCAGCCCCAGCATTTT.

This clone is a singleton in its sample. The gene calls are TRBV4-1 and TRBJ2-2; TRBD1 aligns across 7 bases. Germline CDR1 and CDR2: MGHRA and YSYEKL. The J segment lost 5 bases and the V segment lost 4 bases, leaving 4 bases of the junction unmatched. This CDR3 has 14 residues. The CDR3 is CASSLRQGTGELFF. The DNA for the CDR3 is TGCGCCAGCAGCCTCCGACAGGGAACCGGGGAGCTGTTTTTT.

This rearrangement joins TRBV19 to TRBJ1-1, with a weak D call TRBD1 (5 bases). There are 15 residues in the CDR3. CDR1 is LNHDA and CDR2 is SQIVND in the germline V gene (reference sequence). Trimming stripped 5 bases from V and 3 bases from J, with 16 bases between. CDR3 in amino acids: CASSPLAGEDTEAFF. The CDR3 nucleotides read TGTGCCAGTAGTCCCCTCGCGGGGGAGGACACTGAAGCTTTCTTT.

The V and J genes are TRBV7-9 and TRBJ2-2; perhaps TRBD1 as D (5 bases). The V gene's germline CDR1 is SEHNR and CDR2 FQNEAQ (reference sequence). This CDR3 has 16 amino acids. V was clipped by 5 bases and J by 2 bases, with 15 bases between them. Here the CDR3 reads CASSPRQNPNTGELFF. CDR3 sequence (DNA): TGTGCCAGCAGCCCTAGACAGAACCCAAACACCGGGGAGCTGTTTTTT.

In DNA, the CDR3 is TGTGCCAGCAGCAAGGACAGTAAGCACTATGGCTACACCTTC. It specifies CASSKDSKHYGYTF. The V and J genes are TRBV21-1 and TRBJ1-2; the DNA was not used to check the table's D call, TRBD1. TRBV21-1 is given as a pseudogene. CDR3 size: 14 residues.

The rearrangement joins TRBV6-5 to TRBJ2-7; possible D gene TRBD1, 6 bases. The V end lost 10 bases, the J end lost 5 bases, and 18 bases lay between the germline ends. Germline V gives CDR1 MNHEY, CDR2 SVGAGI. The CDR3 is 13 amino acids. CDR3 nucleotides: TGTGCCACGACCCAGGGGTGGCGAGACGAGCAGTACTTC. It yields the protein CATTQGWRDEQYF.

The DNA for the CDR3 is TGTGCCAGCAGTTACTCGACAGAGGATATTTACAATGAGCAGTTCTTC. Translating gives CASSYSTEDIYNEQFF. This chain uses TRBV6-6 with TRBJ2-1; TRBD1 is a possible D gene (5 bases). Trimming removed 0 bases from V and 4 bases from J, with 13 bases in between. CDR3 size: 16 residues. Germline lookup yields CDR1 MNHNY and CDR2 SVGAGI (reference sequence).

This clone turned up a few times. J is TRBJ1-3 and V is TRBV9; D is unclear. The CDR3 has 15 residues. Looked up from germline, CDR1 is SGDLS and CDR2 is YYNGEE. Deletions cut 2 bases from V and 0 bases from J, with 9 bases between. CDR3 protein: CASSVTGISGNTIYF. In nucleotides, the CDR3 is TGTGCCAGCAGCGTGACGGGGATCTCTGGAAACACCATATATTTT.

This chain uses TRBV30 with TRBJ1-2; TRBD1 might be the D (5 bases). The CDR3 length is 13 residues. V lost 8 bases to trimming and J lost 1 base, with 14 bases between them. CDR1 and CDR2 (germline): GTSNPN, SVGIG (reference sequence). The CDR3 spells CAGAAGLNYGYTF. As DNA, the CDR3 is TGTGCCGGGGCTGCAGGACTTAACTATGGCTACACCTTC.

This clone was seen only once. The chain is built from TRBV11-2 and TRBJ2-7, with 8 bases matching TRBD2. The germline V gene has CDR1 SGHAT and CDR2 FQNNGV. J was trimmed by 4 bases and V by 6 bases; bases with no gene match: 11. The CDR3 consists of 15 residues. The DNA of the CDR3 is TGTGCCAGCAGGTACGGGGGGGCCGCGCAATACGAGCAGTACTTC. Translated: CASRYGGAAQYEQYF.

This chain links TRBV7-8 with TRBJ2-1; 8 bases line up with TRBD1. Looked up from germline, CDR1 is SGHVS and CDR2 is FQNEAQ. The CDR3 has 14 residues. The junction had 10 bases not matched to a gene; V was cut back by 1 base and J by 14 bases. CDR3 bases: TGTGCCAGCAGCTTAGGAAACAGGGGGAAAAGGGAGTTCTTC. Amino acid sequence: CASSLGNRGKREFF.

This clone was counted a few times. The rearrangement uses TRBV6-4 and TRBJ2-3, with TRBD2 identical over 10 bases. Per germline, CDR1 MRHNA and CDR2 SNTAGT. V dropped 3 bases and J dropped 1; count of bases not matched to a gene: 1. The CDR3 runs 15 residues. CDR3 nucleotides: TGTGCCAGCAGTGAAACTAGCGGGGGCACAGATACGCAGTATTTT. This translates into CASSETSGGTDTQYF.

The chain recombines TRBV12-3 or TRBV12-4 with TRBJ1-2, with D perhaps TRBD1 (5 bases). Between the trimmed V and J ends, which lost 2 bases and 4 bases, there was a span of 8 bases. The CDR3 runs to 13 residues. CDR3 nucleotide sequence: TGTGCCAGCAGTTTAAACGGGGGCTATGGCTACACCTTC. It translates to CASSLNGGYGYTF.

The chain is built from TRBV6-4 and TRBJ2-3; 11 nucleotides agree with TRBD2. V dropped 4 bases and J dropped 4; count of bases not matched to a gene: 4. The CDR3 runs 15 residues. The germline V gene has CDR1 MRHNA and CDR2 SNTAGT. CDR3 region: CASSVSGGAADTQYF. CDR3 nucleotides: TGTGCCAGCAGTGTTAGCGGGGGGGCTGCAGATACGCAGTATTTT.

This clone appeared a single time. This sequence joins TRBV20-1 and TRBJ1-1; weak D call: TRBD1 (6 bases). V was trimmed by 3 bases and J by 0 bases, leaving 11 bases between them. CDR3 length: 14 amino acids. Per germline, CDR1 DFQATT and CDR2 SNEGSKA (reference sequence). CDR3: CSASLGQVNTEAFF. CDR3 in DNA: TGCAGTGCTAGTTTGGGACAAGTGAACACTGAAGCTTTCTTT.

The chain has TRBV15 and TRBJ1-2, with TRBD1 matching over 10 bases. V lost 4 bases and J lost 6; bases outside the gene matches: 8. Germline V gives CDR1 LNHNV, CDR2 YYDKDF (reference sequence). CDR3 length: 15 residues. The DNA of the CDR3 is TGTGCCACCAGCATTGGACAGGGGGTTTCTAATGGCTACACCTTC. Amino acids: CATSIGQGVSNGYTF.

This clone has only a few counts. The chain links TRBV5-6 to TRBJ1-2; D may be TRBD1 (6 bases). This CDR3 is 17 amino acids long. The germline CDR1 and CDR2 sequences are SGHDT and YYEEEE. Trimming pared 0 bases from V and 4 bases from J, leaving 19 bases between. The CDR3 here is CASSLEEGPGDLYGYTF. CDR3 nucleotide sequence: TGTGCCAGCAGCTTGGAGGAAGGCCCAGGGGACCTCTATGGCTACACCTTC. The variable domain in full, with the rest retrieved from reference TRBV5-6 and TRBJ1-2, is DAGVTQSPTHLIKTRGQQVTLRCSPKSGHDTVSWYQQALGQGPQFIFQYYEEEERQRGNFPDRFSGHQFPNYSSELNVNALLLGDSALYLCASSLEEGPGDLYGYTFGSGTRLTVV.

The genes are TRBV6-4 and TRBJ2-1, with TRBD2 matching 11 bases. With V trimmed by 0 bases and J by 6 bases, 4 bases remained unmatched. Looked up from germline, CDR1 is MRHNA and CDR2 is SNTAGT. The CDR3 length is 16 residues. The CDR3 DNA follows: TGTGCCAGCAGTGACTCATATAGCGGGGGGGCCAATGAGCAGTTCTTC. It codes for CASSDSYSGGANEQFF.

The rearrangement links TRBV29-1 to TRBJ1-2; TRBD1 matches 8 bases. This CDR3 has 14 residues. V was clipped by 3 bases and J by 2 bases; unmatched bases: 5. Looked up from germline, CDR1 is SQVTM and CDR2 is ANQGSEA. The CDR3 loop reads CSVDRQGANYGYTF. The CDR3 DNA follows: TGCAGCGTTGACAGGCAGGGGGCGAACTATGGCTACACCTTC.

The rearrangement links TRBV10-3 to TRBJ2-2; D gene ambiguous. Germline values: CDR1 ENHRY, CDR2 SYGVKD. CDR3 length: 15 residues. With 2 bases removed from V and 6 bases from J, the gap between germline ends came to 13 bases. CDR3 DNA sequence: TGTGCCATCAGTGAGACCTGGAGTAATGCCGGGGAGCTGTTTTTT. Amino acids: CAISETWSNAGELFF.

As DNA, the CDR3 is TGTGCCAGCTCACCAAACTTCTCTGGAAACACCATATATTTT. As protein: CASSPNFSGNTIYF. The chain uses TRBV18 and TRBJ1-3; D is undetermined. There are 14 residues in the CDR3. From germline, CDR1 is KGHSH and CDR2 LQKENI. The ends were cut back, 2 bases at V and 0 bases at J, with 5 bases in the middle.

This clone was seen once. This rearrangement joins TRBV2 to TRBJ2-1; the match to TRBD1 covers 10 bases. CDR3 length equals 14 residues. From germline, CDR1 is SNHLY and CDR2 FYNNEI. Losses at the gene ends were 6 bases for V and 5 bases for J; bases not matched to a gene: 4. This CDR3 is CASRFGTGDNEQFF. The CDR3 region has the DNA TGTGCCAGCAGGTTCGGGACAGGGGACAATGAGCAGTTCTTC. Full variable domain (remainder filled in from reference TRBV2 and TRBJ2-1): EPEVTQTPSHQVTQMGQEVILRCVPISNHLYFYWYRQILGQKVEFLVSFYNNEISEKSEIFDDQFSVERPDGSNFTLKIRSTKLEDSAMYFCASRFGTGDNEQFFGPGTRLTVL.

The chain combines TRBV5-6 with TRBJ1-2, with 8 positions matching TRBD1. CDR1 and CDR2 from the germline V gene are SGHDT and YYEEEE. This CDR3 region has 14 residues. Trimming cost V 1 base and J 8 bases; bases outside gene matches: 7. In DNA form, the CDR3 reads TGTGCCAGCAGCTTGTGGTGGCAGGGGGCGGGCTACACCTTC. This codes for CASSLWWQGAGYTF. The full variable domain, with the rest looked up from reference TRBV5-6 and TRBJ1-2, is DAGVTQSPTHLIKTRGQQVTLRCSPKSGHDTVSWYQQALGQGPQFIFQYYEEEERQRGNFPDRFSGHQFPNYSSELNVNALLLGDSALYLCASSLWWQGAGYTFGSGTRLTVV.

This chain links TRBV11-1 with TRBJ1-1, with D unresolved. The CDR3 length is 13 residues. The V and J ends lost 5 bases and 3 bases respectively, with 10 bases between them. Germline V gene data show CDR1 as SGHAT and CDR2 as FQDESV (reference sequence). The CDR3 region is CASSGWRDTEAFF. In DNA, the CDR3 is TGTGCCAGCAGCGGTTGGCGGGACACTGAAGCTTTCTTT.